This T cell receptor (beta chain) was sequenced for a study of blood T cell repertoires in COVID-19. Looking at the study overall: Samples taken during acute and convalescent COVID-19 were collected in the United States, Italy and Spain. Sources were T cells, B-cell-depleted T cells, or PBMCs; the material itself was cDNA or gDNA.

This clone was seen more than once but under ten times. Repertoires were generated with immunoSEQ multiplex PCR, while TCRdb's copy carries only in-frame clones and drops some. Counted here are just over 150,000 clones, almost 85% occurring once; the ten biggest clones make up about a fifth. There are 18 residues in the CDR3. Per the germline V gene, CDR1 is SGHDT and CDR2 is YYEEEE. Germline trimming cut 1 base from V and 1 base from J; bases unmatched to any gene: 8. The J gene is TRBJ1-2, the V gene TRBV5-6; the match to TRBD1 covers 12 bases. The TCR sequence derives from an elderly woman with acute or convalescent COVID-19. Sequenced input: peripheral blood. The CDR3 DNA is TGTGCCAGCAGCTTGTTGTCGGGACAGGGGGCTTTTAACTATGGCTACACCTTC. Its protein is CASSLLSGQGAFNYGYTF.